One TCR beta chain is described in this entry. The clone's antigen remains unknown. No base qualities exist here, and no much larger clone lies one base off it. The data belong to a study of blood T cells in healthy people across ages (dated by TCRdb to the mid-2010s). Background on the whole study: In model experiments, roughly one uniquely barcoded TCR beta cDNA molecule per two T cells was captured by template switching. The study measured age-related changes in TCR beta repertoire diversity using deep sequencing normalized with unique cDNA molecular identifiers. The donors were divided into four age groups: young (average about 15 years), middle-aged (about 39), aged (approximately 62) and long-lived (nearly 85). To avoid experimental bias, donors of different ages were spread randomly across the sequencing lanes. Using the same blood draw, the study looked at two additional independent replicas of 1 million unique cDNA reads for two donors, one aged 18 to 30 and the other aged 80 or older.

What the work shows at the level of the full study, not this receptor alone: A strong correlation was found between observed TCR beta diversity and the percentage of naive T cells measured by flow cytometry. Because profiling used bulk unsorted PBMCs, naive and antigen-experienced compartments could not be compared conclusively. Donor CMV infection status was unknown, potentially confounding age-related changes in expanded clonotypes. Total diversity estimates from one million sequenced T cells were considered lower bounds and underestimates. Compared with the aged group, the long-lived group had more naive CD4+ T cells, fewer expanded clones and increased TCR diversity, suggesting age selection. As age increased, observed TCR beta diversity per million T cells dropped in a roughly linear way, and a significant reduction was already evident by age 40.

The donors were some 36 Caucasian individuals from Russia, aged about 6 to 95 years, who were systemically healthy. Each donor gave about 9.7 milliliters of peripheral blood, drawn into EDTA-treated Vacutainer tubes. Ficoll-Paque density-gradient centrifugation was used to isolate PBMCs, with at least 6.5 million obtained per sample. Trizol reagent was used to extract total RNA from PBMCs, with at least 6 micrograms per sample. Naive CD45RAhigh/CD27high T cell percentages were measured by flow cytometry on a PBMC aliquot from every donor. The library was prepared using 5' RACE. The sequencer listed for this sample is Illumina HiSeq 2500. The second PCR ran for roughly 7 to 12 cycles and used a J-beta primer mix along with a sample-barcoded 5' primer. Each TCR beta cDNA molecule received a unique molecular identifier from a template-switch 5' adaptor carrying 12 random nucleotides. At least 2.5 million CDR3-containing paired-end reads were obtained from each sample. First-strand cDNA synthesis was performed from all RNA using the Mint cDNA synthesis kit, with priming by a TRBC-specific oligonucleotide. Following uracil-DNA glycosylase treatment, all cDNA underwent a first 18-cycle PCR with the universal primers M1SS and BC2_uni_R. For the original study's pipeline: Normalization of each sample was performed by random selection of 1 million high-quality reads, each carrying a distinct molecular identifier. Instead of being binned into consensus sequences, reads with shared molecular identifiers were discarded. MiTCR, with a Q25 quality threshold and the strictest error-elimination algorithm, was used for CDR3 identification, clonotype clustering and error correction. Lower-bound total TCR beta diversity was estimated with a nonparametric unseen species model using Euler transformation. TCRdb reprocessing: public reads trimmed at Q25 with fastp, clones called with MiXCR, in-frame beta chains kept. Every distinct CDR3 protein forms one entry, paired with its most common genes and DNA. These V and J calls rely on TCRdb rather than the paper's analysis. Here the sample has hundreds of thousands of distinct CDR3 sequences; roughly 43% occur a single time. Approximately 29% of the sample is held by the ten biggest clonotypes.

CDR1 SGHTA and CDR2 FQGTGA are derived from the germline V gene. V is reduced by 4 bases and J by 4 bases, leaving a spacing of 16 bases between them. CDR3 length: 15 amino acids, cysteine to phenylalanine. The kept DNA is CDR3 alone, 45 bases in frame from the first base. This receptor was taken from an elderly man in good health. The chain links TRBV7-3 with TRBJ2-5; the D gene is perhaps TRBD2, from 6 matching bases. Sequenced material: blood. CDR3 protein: CASSSLGGRAETQYF. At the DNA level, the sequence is TGTGCCAGCAGCTCCCTGGGGGGTAGGGCAGAGACCCAGTACTTC. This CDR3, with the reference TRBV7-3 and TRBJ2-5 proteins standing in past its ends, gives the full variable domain GAGVSQTPSNKVTEKGKYVELRCDPISGHTALYWYRQSLGQGPEFLIYFQGTGAADDSGLPNDRFFAVRPEGSVSTLKIQRTERGDSAVYLCASSSLGGRAETQYFGPGTRLLVL.